The 10 T cell receptor beta chains below were found in one sample sequenced in a study of T-cell reconstitution after alpha-beta-depleted transplantation in children. This sample's TCRbeta library carried unique molecular identifier barcodes. TCRdb redid the calling of the PCR reads with MiXCR, one entry per CDR3 protein. The data hold fewer than 700,000 distinct CDR3 sequences, with 23% observed a single time. The input for sequencing was PBMCs, mostly from graft donor cells, taken 360 days after TCRalphabeta/CD19-depleted stem cell transplant. The receptors were gathered from a boy younger than two who had a stem cell transplant for acute myeloid leukemia, so the T cells may come from the graft donor.

The chain employs TRBV20-1 and TRBJ2-2, with unresolved D. This CDR3 is built from 13 residues. With 0 bases removed from V and 5 bases from J, the gap between germline ends came to 7 bases. Per germline, CDR1 DFQATT and CDR2 SNEGSKA (reference sequence). CDR3 sequence (DNA): TGCAGTGCTAGAGATCTCCTGACCGGGGAGCTGTTTTTT. It encodes CSARDLLTGELFF.

The chain has TRBV2 and TRBJ2-1; D possibly corresponds to TRBD2 (6 bases). Trimming removed 0 bases from V and 0 bases from J, with 9 bases in between. In germline, CDR1 is SNHLY, CDR2 FYNNEI. The CDR3 has 16 amino acids. The CDR3 DNA is TGTGCCAGCAGTGAAGCTGACGGGGGCTCCTACAATGAGCAGTTCTTC. Encoded protein: CASSEADGGSYNEQFF.

The chain joins TRBV7-2 to TRBJ1-6; 8 nucleotides align to TRBD1. The V segment lost 5 bases and the J segment 5 bases; nucleotides outside the gene matches: 5. Per the germline V gene, CDR1 is SGHTA and CDR2 is FQGNSA. The CDR3 runs 15 residues. CDR3: CASSPQGADNSPLHF. The CDR3 nucleotides are TGTGCCAGCAGCCCGCAGGGGGCCGATAATTCACCCCTCCACTTT.

V and J are TRBV11-1 and TRBJ2-2; a weak D match, TRBD2 (6 bases). V was shortened by 6 bases and J by 4 bases, with 24 bases between the two germline ends. Germline V CDR1 and CDR2: SGHAT, FQDESV (reference sequence). This CDR3 spans 18 amino acids. CDR3 protein: CASRAGTPGGRRTGELFF. The CDR3 DNA reads as TGTGCCAGCAGGGCCGGGACGCCCGGGGGAAGGCGCACCGGGGAGCTGTTTTTT.

In its sample, this clonotype was seen a few times. V usage is TRBV30 and J usage is TRBJ2-3, with D perhaps given as TRBD1 or TRBD2 (5 bases each). Per germline, CDR1 GTSNPN and CDR2 SVGIG (reference sequence). V dropped 4 bases and J dropped 3 bases, with 11 bases sitting between them. The CDR3 is made up of 13 amino acids. The CDR3, as DNA: TGTGCCTGGACGGGACCATTTACAGATACGCAGTATTTT. The encoded protein is CAWTGPFTDTQYF.

DNA for the CDR3: TGTGCCAGCAGTTACCAGTTACTCAGTATTAGCGGGGGTCCTGAGCAGTTCTTC. The encoded protein is CASSYQLLSISGGPEQFF. The chain couples TRBV6-5 to TRBJ2-1; 9 bases fit TRBD2. This CDR3 is 18 amino acids long. V lost 2 bases to trimming and J lost 9 bases; unmatched junction nucleotides: 17. Germline loops: CDR1 MNHEY, CDR2 SVGAGI.

The table lists this clonotype with many counts. The chain links TRBV14 to TRBJ2-1; tentatively, D is TRBD2 (6 bases). The V and J ends lost 5 bases and 4 bases respectively, with 15 bases between them. This CDR3 spans 15 amino acids. The germline V gene has CDR1 SGHDN and CDR2 FVKESK. The CDR3 spells CASSVGASAYNEQFF. The DNA for the CDR3 is TGTGCCAGCAGCGTCGGGGCTAGCGCTTACAATGAGCAGTTCTTC.

The chain has TRBV4-2 and TRBJ1-2, with 9 bases identical to TRBD1. CDR1 LGHNA and CDR2 YNFKEQ come from the germline V gene. The CDR3 contains 17 residues. V lost 2 bases and J lost 3; bases outside the gene matches: 10. CDR3 in amino acids: CASSQSLQGAPDYGYTF. CDR3 nucleotide sequence: TGTGCCAGCAGCCAATCCTTACAGGGGGCGCCCGACTATGGCTACACCTTC.

This sequence joins TRBV10-3 and TRBJ2-2, with 7 bases identical to TRBD2. Germline CDR1 is ENHRY and CDR2 is SYGVKD. The CDR3 is 13 amino acids. The trim removed 4 bases at V and 6 bases at J, leaving 2 bases unmatched. The CDR3 DNA reads as TGTGCCATCAGTGCAAGCGGGGCCGGGGAGCTGTTTTTT. The encoded protein is CAISASGAGELFF.

In its sample, this clonotype was seen many times. This chain joins TRBV7-2 and TRBJ2-4; D is perhaps TRBD2 (5 bases). Germline lookup yields CDR1 SGHTA and CDR2 FQGNSA. This CDR3 region has 17 residues. Between the trimmed V and J ends, which lost 1 base and 1 base, there was a span of 14 bases. The CDR3 DNA sequence: TGTGCCAGCAGCTTAGTCGTAAGCCGGGGTGCCAAAAACATTCAGTACTTC. Translation gives CASSLVVSRGAKNIQYF.